This T cell receptor beta chain emerged from a study of identical twins. Germline CDR1 and CDR2: LGHNA and YSLEER. Trimming took off 0 bases at V and 3 bases at J, with 12 bases between the two ends. This CDR3 is 15 amino acids long. For this clonotype: The antigen remains unidentified.

General study findings and limits: Shared out-of-frame alpha sequences (those common to twins) showed excess low generation probability. With abundant cord blood beta clonotypes, insertions were fewer; memory repertoires showed no such pattern. Sharing of beta out-of-frame sequences by twins showed a weaker excess.

Template switching created a universal primer site, and the cDNA included unique molecular identifiers. TCRdb reprocessed the 5' RACE reads with MiXCR, giving one entry per CDR3 protein. The sample consists of 690,000 or so distinct CDR3 sequences, approximately 9% of them appearing once. This sample was shared with a second study, whose subject was yellow fever vaccine responses in identical twins.

The source is a woman younger than 35 in good health. This chain links TRBV4-3 with TRBJ2-7; D gene ambiguous. Sequenced input: PBMCs. The CDR3, as DNA: TGCGCCAGCAGCCAAGATCGAGTCAGCTACTACGAGCAGTACTTC. It encodes CASSQDRVSYYEQYF.